The 16 T cell receptor beta chains below all came from one sample that was sequenced in a study of beta chain features in type 1 diabetes. Expressed TCRB transcripts were sequenced after all isolated RNA was converted to cDNA. Assay: immunoSEQ multiplex PCR; the TCRdb copy retains only in-frame clones and omits some. The table has under 400,000 clones, less than 15% seen once. Sequences were obtained from central memory CD4+ T cells from blood. The receptor source for this set is a man aged 25 to 45 in good health.

This clone was seen more than once but under ten times. The chain employs TRBV12-5 and TRBJ2-3; possible D gene TRBD2, 5 bases. This CDR3 region has 14 residues. Trimming took off 1 base at V and 3 bases at J, with 8 bases between the two ends. Germline V gene sequence: CDR1 LGHNT, CDR2 FRNRAP. This CDR3 reads CASGLAGRTDTQYF. Written as DNA, the CDR3 is TGTGCTAGTGGTTTGGCGGGGAGAACAGATACGCAGTATTTT.

On this clone itself: A much larger clone lies a single base off, so this may be a read error. The chain has TRBV6-5 and TRBJ1-5; 10 bases are a match to TRBD1. This CDR3 has 13 residues. CDR1 is MNHEY and CDR2 is SVGAGI in the germline V gene. J lost 6 bases, V lost 5 bases, and 1 base had no gene match. The DNA of the CDR3 is TGTGCCAGCAGTGGACAGGGGGGTCAGCCCCAGCATTTT. Its translation: CASSGQGGQPQHF.

The chain uses TRBV7-2 and TRBJ2-7; no clear D gene. Per germline, CDR1 SGHTA and CDR2 FQGNSA. Trimming pared 0 bases from V and 5 bases from J, leaving 11 bases between. This CDR3 spans 14 amino acids. CDR3 DNA sequence: TGTGCCAGCAGCTTAGCTACGGAACTCCACGAGCAGTACTTC. Translation gives CASSLATELHEQYF.

This chain joins TRBV19 and TRBJ1-5; the D gene is possibly TRBD1 (5 bases). This CDR3 spans 16 amino acids. The V gene lost 2 bases and the J gene lost 3 bases, with 14 bases spanning the gap. Per the germline V gene, CDR1 is LNHDA and CDR2 is SQIVND (reference sequence). CDR3 nucleotides: TGTGCCAGTAGTATAAGGAAGGCAGGGATCAATCAGCCCCAGCATTTT. This gives the protein CASSIRKAGINQPQHF.

This sequence joins TRBV2 and TRBJ2-1; D is ambiguous. The V end was cut by 2 bases, the J end by 9 bases, with 14 bases between. This CDR3 region has 14 residues. Germline lookup yields CDR1 SNHLY and CDR2 FYNNEI. The CDR3 DNA is TGTGCCAGCAGTGAACTAAGCGCAAGGAGTGAGCAGTTCTTC. It specifies CASSELSARSEQFF.

This rearrangement joins TRBV5-4 to TRBJ1-6; D not certain. CDR1 and CDR2 from the germline V gene are SGHNT and YYREEE (reference sequence). The CDR3 is made up of 15 amino acids. V dropped 1 base and J dropped 7 bases, with 12 bases sitting between them. The chain's CDR3 is CASSLMDMGNSPLHF. In nucleotides, the CDR3 is TGTGCCAGCAGCTTGATGGATATGGGCAATTCACCCCTCCACTTT.

This chain uses TRBV7-2 with TRBJ1-2; D is unresolved. The V and J ends lost 1 base and 5 bases respectively, with 17 bases between them. CDR1 and CDR2 (germline): SGHTA, FQGNSA. The CDR3 sequence is 16 residues long. The CDR3 DNA follows: TGTGCCAGCAGCTTAGACCTCGGTCGCCCATTTTATGGCTACACCTTC. It translates to CASSLDLGRPFYGYTF.

The table lists this clone with a few counts. V usage is TRBV2 and J usage is TRBJ2-1; no clear D. Trimming stripped 6 bases from V and 0 bases from J, with 6 bases between. Germline V gene data show CDR1 as SNHLY and CDR2 as FYNNEI. The CDR3 consists of 13 residues. As DNA, the CDR3 is TGTGCCAGCAGGGACGCCTCCTACAATGAGCAGTTCTTC. This encodes CASRDASYNEQFF.

As regards this clone: A far larger clone is one nucleotide away, so this likely arose from a read error. This chain uses TRBV9 with TRBJ1-2, with D hard to call. Germline CDR1 is SGDLS and CDR2 is YYNGEE. V lost 0 bases to trimming and J lost 4 bases, with 7 bases between them. The CDR3 runs 13 residues. CDR3 region: CASSVVTSYGYTF. The CDR3 DNA sequence: TGTGCCAGCAGCGTAGTGACCTCCTATGGCTACACCTTC.

This clone was counted ten times or more. This chain joins TRBV13 and TRBJ2-2, with TRBD1 matching 7 bases. The V gene end was trimmed by 5 bases and the J gene end by 7 bases; junction bases not matched to a gene: 1. The CDR3 loop spans 12 amino acids. CDR1 is PRHDT and CDR2 is FYEKMQ in the germline V gene (reference sequence). CDR3 bases: TGTGCCAGCAGCAGGGGGCGCGGGGAGCTGTTTTTT. Encoded protein: CASSRGRGELFF.

At least ten counts were recorded for this clone. The CDR3 DNA follows: TGTGCCAGCAGCTCCCGTCCTAGCTCCTATAATTCACCCCTCCACTTT. It is translated as CASSSRPSSYNSPLHF. The rearrangement uses TRBV27 and TRBJ1-6; D is uncertain. The V and J ends lost 6 bases and 0 bases respectively, with 12 bases between them. This CDR3 region has 16 residues. Germline assignment: CDR1 MNHEY and CDR2 SMNVEV (reference sequence).

A note on this clone: Germline is not matched at one junction end, which may reflect a read error. This sequence joins TRBV10-3 and TRBJ1-5; D uncertain. The CDR3 totals 13 residues. Looked up from germline, CDR1 is ENHRY and CDR2 is SYGVKD. CDR3 protein: CASSERLSQPQHF. The DNA for the CDR3 is TGTGCCAGCAGTGAGCGACTATCCCAGCCCCAGCATTTT.

The sample holds a few counts of this clone. The rearrangement uses TRBV27 and TRBJ2-7; unclear D gene. The CDR3 contains 13 residues. The ends were cut back, 5 bases at V and 4 bases at J, with 12 bases in the middle. Germline V gives CDR1 MNHEY, CDR2 SMNVEV (reference sequence). The CDR3 DNA reads as TGTGCCAGCAGTGCCGGACGGCAATACGAGCAGTACTTC. Translating it yields CASSAGRQYEQYF.

This clone occurred a few times. The V and J genes are TRBV7-2 and TRBJ2-2; no definite D call. The germline V gene has CDR1 SGHTA and CDR2 FQGNSA. V was clipped by 3 bases and J by 4 bases, with 3 bases between them. The CDR3 has 12 residues. Here the CDR3 reads CASSFTTGELFF. CDR3 coding DNA: TGTGCCAGCAGCTTTACCACCGGGGAGCTGTTTTTT.

The J gene is TRBJ2-7, the V gene TRBV6-6, with D perhaps matching TRBD1 (6 bases). CDR1 MNHNY and CDR2 SVGAGI come from the germline V gene (reference sequence). The CDR3 spans 14 residues. The germline V and J ends were trimmed by 5 bases and 0 bases, with 11 bases remaining between them. The CDR3 region is CASSRTASSYEQYV. Here the CDR3 DNA reads TGTGCCAGCAGTAGGACAGCGAGCTCCTACGAGCAGTACGTC.

This clone showed up just a few times. V is TRBV7-2 and J is TRBJ1-3, with D perhaps matching TRBD1 (6 bases). CDR3 size: 15 residues. Trimming took 4 bases from V and 4 from J, leaving 14 bases between them. The germline gives CDR1 SGHTA, CDR2 FQGNSA. The CDR3 DNA is TGTGCCAGCAGCTCCCAAGGGGGTACGGGAAACACCATATATTTT. Amino acids: CASSSQGGTGNTIYF. The full variable domain, rest sourced from reference TRBV7-2 and TRBJ1-3, is GAGVSQSPSNKVTEKGKDVELRCDPISGHTALYWYRQSLGQGLEFLIYFQGNSAPDKSGLPSDRFSAERTGGSVSTLTIQRTQQEDSAVYLCASSSQGGTGNTIYFGEGSWLTVV.